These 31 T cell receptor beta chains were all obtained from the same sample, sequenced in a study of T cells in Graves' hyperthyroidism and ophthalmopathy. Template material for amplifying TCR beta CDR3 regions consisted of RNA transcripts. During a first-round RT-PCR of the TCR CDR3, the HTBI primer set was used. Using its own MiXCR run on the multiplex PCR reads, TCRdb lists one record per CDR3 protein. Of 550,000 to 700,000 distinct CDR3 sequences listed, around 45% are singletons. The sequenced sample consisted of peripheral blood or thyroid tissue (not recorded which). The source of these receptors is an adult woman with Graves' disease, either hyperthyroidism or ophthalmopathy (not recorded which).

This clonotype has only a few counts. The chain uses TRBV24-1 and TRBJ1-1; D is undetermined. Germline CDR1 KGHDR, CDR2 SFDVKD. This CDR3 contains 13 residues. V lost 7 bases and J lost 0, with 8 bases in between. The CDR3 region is CATRGDVNTEAFF. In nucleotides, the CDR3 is TGTGCCACCAGGGGTGACGTGAACACTGAAGCTTTCTTT.

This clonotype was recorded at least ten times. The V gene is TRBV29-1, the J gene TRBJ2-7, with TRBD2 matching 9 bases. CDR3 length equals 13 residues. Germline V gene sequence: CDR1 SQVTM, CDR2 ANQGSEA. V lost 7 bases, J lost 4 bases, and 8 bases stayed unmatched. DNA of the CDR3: TGCAGCGCTTTGACTAGCGGAGAGTACGAGCAGTACTTC. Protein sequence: CSALTSGEYEQYF.

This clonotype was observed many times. In DNA, the CDR3 is TGTGCCATCAGTGAGTCCGAGGGTGCCGTCTACACCTTC. Translation: CAISESEGAVYTF. The chain carries TRBV10-3 and TRBJ1-2; D is uncertain. V lost 0 bases and J lost 10, with 12 bases in between. Per the germline V gene, CDR1 is ENHRY and CDR2 is SYGVKD. This CDR3 contains 13 residues.

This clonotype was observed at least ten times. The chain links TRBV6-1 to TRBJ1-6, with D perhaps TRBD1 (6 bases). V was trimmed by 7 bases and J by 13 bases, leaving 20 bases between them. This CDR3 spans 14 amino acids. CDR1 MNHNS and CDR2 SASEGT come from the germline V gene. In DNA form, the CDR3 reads TGTGCCAGCACTCTGAGAGGGCCTACAGGGCCCCTCCACTTT. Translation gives CASTLRGPTGPLHF.

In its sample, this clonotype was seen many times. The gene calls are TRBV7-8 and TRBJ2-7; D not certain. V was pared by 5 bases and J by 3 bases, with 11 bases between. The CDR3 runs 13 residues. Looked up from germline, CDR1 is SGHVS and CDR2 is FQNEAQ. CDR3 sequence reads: CASSVTAIYEQYF. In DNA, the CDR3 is TGTGCCAGCAGCGTGACGGCTATCTACGAGCAGTACTTC.

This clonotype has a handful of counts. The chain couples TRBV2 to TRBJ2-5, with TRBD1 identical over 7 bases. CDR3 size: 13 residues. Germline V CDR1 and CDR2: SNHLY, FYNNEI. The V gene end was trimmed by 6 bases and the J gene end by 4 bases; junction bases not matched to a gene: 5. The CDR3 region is CASRGQVGETQYF. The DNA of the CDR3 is TGTGCCAGCAGAGGACAGGTTGGAGAGACCCAGTACTTC.

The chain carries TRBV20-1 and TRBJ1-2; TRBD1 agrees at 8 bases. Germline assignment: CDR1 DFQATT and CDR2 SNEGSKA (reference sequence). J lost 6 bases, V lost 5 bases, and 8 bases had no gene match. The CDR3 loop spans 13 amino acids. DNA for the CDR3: TGCAGTGCTTCTGAAACAGGGGGAGATGGCTACACCTTC. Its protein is CSASETGGDGYTF.

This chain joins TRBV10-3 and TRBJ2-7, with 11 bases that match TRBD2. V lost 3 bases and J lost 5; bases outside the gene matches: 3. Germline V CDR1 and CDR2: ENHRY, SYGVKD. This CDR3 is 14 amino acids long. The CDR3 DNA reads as TGTGCCATCAGTGAACTAGCGGGAGTAAACGAGCAGTACTTC. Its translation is CAISELAGVNEQYF.

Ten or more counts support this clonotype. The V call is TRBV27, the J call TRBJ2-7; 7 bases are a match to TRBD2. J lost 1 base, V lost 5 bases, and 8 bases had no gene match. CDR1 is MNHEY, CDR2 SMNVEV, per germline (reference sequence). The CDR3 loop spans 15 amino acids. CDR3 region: CASSPQRDLSYEQYF. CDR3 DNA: TGTGCCAGCAGTCCGCAGCGGGACCTATCCTACGAGCAGTACTTC.

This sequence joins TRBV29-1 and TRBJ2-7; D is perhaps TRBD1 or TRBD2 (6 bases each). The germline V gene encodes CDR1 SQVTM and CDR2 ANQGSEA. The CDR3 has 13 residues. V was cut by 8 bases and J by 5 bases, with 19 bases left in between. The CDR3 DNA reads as TGCAGCTTATCCTCGGGGGCTGGCGACGAGCAGTACTTC. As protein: CSLSSGAGDEQYF.

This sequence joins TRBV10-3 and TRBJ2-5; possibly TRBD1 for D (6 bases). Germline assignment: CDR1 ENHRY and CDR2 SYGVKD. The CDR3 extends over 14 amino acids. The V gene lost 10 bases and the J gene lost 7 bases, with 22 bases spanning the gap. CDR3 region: CATNRVLGAGTQYF. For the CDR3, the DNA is TGTGCCACCAATCGGGTCTTGGGGGCTGGGACCCAGTACTTC.

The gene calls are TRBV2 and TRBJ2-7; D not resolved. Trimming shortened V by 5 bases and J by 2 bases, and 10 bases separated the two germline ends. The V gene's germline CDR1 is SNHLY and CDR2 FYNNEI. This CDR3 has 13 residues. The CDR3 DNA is TGTGCCAGCAGTAAGGCAGGCCCCTACGAGCAGTACTTC. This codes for CASSKAGPYEQYF.

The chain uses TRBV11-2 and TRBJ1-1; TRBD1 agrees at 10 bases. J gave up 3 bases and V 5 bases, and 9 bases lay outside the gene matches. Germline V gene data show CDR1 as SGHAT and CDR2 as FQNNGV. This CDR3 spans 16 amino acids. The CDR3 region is CASSPSVTGGDTEAFF. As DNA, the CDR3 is TGTGCCAGCAGCCCATCGGTGACAGGGGGCGACACTGAAGCTTTCTTT.

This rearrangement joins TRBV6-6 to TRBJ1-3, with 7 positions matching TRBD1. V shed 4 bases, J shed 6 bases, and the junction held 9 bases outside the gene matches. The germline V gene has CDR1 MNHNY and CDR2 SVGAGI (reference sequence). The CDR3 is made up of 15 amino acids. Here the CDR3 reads CASSSGGALENTIYF. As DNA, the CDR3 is TGTGCCAGCAGTTCAGGGGGGGCTCTCGAAAACACCATATATTTT.

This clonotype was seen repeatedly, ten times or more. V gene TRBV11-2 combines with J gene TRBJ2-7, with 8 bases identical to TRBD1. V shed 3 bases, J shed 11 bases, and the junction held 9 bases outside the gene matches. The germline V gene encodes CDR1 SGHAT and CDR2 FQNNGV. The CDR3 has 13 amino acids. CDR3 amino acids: CASSLTAGGAKYF. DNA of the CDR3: TGTGCCAGCAGCTTGACGGCAGGGGGCGCGAAGTACTTC.

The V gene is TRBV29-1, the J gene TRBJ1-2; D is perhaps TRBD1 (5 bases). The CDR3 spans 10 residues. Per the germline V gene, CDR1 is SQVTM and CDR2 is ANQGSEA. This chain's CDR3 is CTVGGVGYTF. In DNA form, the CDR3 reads TGCACTGTGGGAGGGGTTGGCTACACCTTC.

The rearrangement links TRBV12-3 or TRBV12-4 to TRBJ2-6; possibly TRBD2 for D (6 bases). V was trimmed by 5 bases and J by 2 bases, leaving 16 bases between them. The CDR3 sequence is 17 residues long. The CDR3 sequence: CASSPYPGGTGANVLTF. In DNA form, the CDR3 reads TGTGCCAGCAGTCCCTACCCCGGGGGTACTGGGGCCAACGTCCTGACTTTC.

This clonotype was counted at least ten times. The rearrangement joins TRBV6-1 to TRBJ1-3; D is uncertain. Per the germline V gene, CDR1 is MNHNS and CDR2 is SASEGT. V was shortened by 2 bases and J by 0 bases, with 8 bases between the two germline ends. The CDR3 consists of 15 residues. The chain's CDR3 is CASSESPISGNTIYF. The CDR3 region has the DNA TGTGCCAGCAGTGAATCCCCGATCTCTGGAAACACCATATATTTT.

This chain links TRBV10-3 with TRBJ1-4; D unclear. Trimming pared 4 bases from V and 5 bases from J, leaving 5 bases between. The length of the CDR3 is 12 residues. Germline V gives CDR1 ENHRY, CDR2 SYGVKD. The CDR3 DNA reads TGTGCCATCAGTGTGGGGAATGAAAAACTGTTTTTT. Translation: CAISVGNEKLFF.

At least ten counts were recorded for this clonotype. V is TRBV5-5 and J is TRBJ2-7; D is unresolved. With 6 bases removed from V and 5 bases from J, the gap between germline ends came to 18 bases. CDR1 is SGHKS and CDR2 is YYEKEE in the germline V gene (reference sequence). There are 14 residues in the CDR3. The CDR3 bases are TGTGCCAGCAATCTCAACACTCCAGCCCACGAGCAGTACTTC. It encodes CASNLNTPAHEQYF.

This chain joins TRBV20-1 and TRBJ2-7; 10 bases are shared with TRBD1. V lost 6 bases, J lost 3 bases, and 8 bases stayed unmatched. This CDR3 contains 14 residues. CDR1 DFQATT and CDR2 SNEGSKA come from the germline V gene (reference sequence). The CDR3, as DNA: TGCAGTGCCCTAGGACAGGGGGTATACTACGAGCAGTACTTC. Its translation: CSALGQGVYYEQYF.

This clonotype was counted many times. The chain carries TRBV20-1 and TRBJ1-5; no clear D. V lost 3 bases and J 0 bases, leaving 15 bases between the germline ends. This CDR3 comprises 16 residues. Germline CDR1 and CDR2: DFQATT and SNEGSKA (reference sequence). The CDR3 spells CSASSPRDFSNQPQHF. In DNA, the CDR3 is TGCAGTGCTAGTTCGCCCCGGGATTTTAGCAATCAGCCCCAGCATTTT.

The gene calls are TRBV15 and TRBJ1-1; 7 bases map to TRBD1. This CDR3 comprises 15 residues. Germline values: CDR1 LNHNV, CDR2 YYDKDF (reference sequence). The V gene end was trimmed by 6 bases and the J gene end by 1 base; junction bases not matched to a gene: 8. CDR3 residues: CATRKNRQGNTEAFF. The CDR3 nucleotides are TGTGCCACCAGAAAGAACCGACAGGGGAACACTGAAGCTTTCTTT. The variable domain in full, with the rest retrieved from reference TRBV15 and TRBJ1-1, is DAMVIQNPRYQVTQFGKPVTLSCSQTLNHNVMYWYQQKSSQAPKLLFHYYDKDFNNEADTPDNFQSRRPNTSFCFLDIRSPGLGDTAMYLCATRKNRQGNTEAFFGQGTRLTVV.

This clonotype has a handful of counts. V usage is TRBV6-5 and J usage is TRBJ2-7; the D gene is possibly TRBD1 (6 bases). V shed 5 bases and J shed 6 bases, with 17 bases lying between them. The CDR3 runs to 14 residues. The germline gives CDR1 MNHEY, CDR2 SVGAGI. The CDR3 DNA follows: TGTGCCAGCAGTGTACGTGCTAGCAGGGGCGAGCAGTACTTC. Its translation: CASSVRASRGEQYF.

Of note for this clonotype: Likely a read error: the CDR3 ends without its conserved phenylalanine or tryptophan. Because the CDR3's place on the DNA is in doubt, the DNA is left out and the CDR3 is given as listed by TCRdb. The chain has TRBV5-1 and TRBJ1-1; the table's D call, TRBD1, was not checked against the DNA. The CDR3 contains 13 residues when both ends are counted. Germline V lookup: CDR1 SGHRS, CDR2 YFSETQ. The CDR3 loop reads CASSLQGNTEAFL.

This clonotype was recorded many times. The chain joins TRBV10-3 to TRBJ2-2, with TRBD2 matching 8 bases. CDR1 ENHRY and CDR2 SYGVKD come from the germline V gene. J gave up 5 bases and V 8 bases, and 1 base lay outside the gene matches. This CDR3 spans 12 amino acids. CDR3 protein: CAISGGTGELFF. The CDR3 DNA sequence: TGTGCCATCTCGGGGGGGACCGGGGAGCTGTTTTTT.

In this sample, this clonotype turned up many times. CDR3 residues: CSARVPELAYEQYF. CDR3 in DNA: TGCAGTGCTAGAGTTCCCGAGCTAGCCTACGAGCAGTACTTC. The chain has TRBV20-1 and TRBJ2-7; unclear D gene. CDR3 length: 14 amino acids. CDR1 DFQATT and CDR2 SNEGSKA come from the germline V gene (reference sequence). Trimming removed 1 base from V and 2 bases from J, with 12 bases in between.

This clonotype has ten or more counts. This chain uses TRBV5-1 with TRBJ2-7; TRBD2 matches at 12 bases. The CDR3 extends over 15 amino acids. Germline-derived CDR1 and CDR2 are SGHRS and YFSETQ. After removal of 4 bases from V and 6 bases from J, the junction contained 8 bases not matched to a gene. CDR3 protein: CASSGLAGRIGEQYF. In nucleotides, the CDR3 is TGCGCCAGCAGCGGACTAGCGGGGCGTATAGGCGAGCAGTACTTC.

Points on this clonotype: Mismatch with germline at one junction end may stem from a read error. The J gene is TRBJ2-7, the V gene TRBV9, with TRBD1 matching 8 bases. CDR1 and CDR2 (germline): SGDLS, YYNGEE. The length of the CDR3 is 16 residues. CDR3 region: CASSGQGGLGSYEQYF. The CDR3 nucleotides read TGCGCCAGCAGCGGACAGGGAGGACTCGGCTCCTACGAGCAGTACTTC.

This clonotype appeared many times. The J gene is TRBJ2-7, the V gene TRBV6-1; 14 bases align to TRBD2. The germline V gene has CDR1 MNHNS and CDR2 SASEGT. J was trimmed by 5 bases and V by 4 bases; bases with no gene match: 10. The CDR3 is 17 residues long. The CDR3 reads CASSALAGLAGADEQYF. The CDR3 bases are TGTGCCAGCAGTGCCCTGGCGGGACTAGCGGGAGCTGACGAGCAGTACTTC.

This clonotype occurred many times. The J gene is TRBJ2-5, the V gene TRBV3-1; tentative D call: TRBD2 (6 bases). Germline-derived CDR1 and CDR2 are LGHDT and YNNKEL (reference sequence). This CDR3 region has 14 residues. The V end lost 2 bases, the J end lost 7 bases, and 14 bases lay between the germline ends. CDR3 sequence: CASSQWEALGTQYF. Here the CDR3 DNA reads TGTGCCAGCAGCCAATGGGAGGCGCTAGGGACCCAGTACTTC.